This TCR beta chain was sequenced for a study of vaccination effects on CD4 cells after COVID-19. When nine to ten days of culture had elapsed, CD4+ T cells were isolated. According to PCR results, the person was infected with SARS-CoV-2 between March and December 2020. Sequencing used immunoSEQ multiplex PCR; TCRdb keeps in-frame clones, though not all of them. The table lists under 50,000 clones, 74% of them singletons, with approximately 9% in the top ten. As for this clone: The antigen is not known.

The source material was CD4+ T cells from PBMCs cultured without peptide, sampled before COVID-19 vaccination. This receptor was identified in a human donor who had a prior SARS-CoV-2 infection.

The CDR3 spells CASSPPGANVLTF. The CDR3, as DNA: TGTGCCAGCTCACCACCTGGGGCCAACGTCCTGACTTTC. This chain connects TRBV18 to TRBJ2-6; D not certain. In germline, CDR1 is KGHSH, CDR2 LQKENI. V was shortened by 0 bases and J by 3 bases, with 0 bases between the two germline ends. The CDR3 sequence is 13 residues long.